This T cell receptor beta chain came from a study of tissue T cells after allogeneic stem cell transplantation. TCRdb's table, derived via immunoSEQ multiplex PCR, lists solely in-frame clones and lacks some. The sample has 20,000 to 30,000 clones, around 79% seen once. The CDR3 has 15 residues. Trimming took off 1 base at V and 1 base at J, with 13 bases between the two ends. Germline-derived CDR1 and CDR2 are GTSNPN and SVGIG (reference sequence). V is TRBV30 and J is TRBJ1-1; no definite D call. This TCR derives from a female donor of 60 years or more with lung cancer. This specimen was tissue from the ileum, taken at autopsy. The CDR3 coding sequence is TGTGCCTGGAGTGCCGGTCCGGGGAGGAACACTGAAGCTTTCTTT. Its protein product is CAWSAGPGRNTEAFF.